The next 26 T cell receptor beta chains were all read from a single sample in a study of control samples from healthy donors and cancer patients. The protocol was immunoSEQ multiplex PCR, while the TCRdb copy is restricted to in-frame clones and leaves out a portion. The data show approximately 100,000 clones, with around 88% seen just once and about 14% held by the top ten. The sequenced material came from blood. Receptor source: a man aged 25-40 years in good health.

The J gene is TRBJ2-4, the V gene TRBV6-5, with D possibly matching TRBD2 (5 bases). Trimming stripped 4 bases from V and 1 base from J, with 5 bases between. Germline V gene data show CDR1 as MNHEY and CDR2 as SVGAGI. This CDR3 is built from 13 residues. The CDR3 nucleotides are TGTGCCAGCAGTTGGGAGGCCAAAAACATTCAGTACTTC. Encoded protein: CASSWEAKNIQYF.

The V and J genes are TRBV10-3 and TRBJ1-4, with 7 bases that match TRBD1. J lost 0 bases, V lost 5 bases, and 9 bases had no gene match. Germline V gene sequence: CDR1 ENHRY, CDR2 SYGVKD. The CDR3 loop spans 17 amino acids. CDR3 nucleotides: TGTGCCATCAGTCCAGACAGGGAAACCTCAACTAATGAAAAACTGTTTTTT. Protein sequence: CAISPDRETSTNEKLFF.

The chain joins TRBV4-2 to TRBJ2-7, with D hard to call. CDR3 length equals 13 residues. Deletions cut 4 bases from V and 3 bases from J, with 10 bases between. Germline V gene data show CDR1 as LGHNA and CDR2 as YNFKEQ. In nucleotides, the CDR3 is TGTGCCAGCAGCCCTGCTACTGACTACGAGCAGTACTTC. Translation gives CASSPATDYEQYF.

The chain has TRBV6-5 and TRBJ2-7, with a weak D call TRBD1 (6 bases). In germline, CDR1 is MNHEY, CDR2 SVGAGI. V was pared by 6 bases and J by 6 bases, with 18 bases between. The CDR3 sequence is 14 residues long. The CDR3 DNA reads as TGTGCCAGCAGAGTCACAGGGTCTGGAGGCGAGCAGTACTTC. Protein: CASRVTGSGGEQYF.

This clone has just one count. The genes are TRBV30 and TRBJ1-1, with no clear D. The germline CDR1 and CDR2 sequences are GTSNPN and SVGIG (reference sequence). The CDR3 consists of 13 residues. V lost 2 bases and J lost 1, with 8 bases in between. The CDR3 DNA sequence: TGTGCCTGGAGTTTTCAGGAGAACACTGAAGCTTTCTTT. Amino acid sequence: CAWSFQENTEAFF.

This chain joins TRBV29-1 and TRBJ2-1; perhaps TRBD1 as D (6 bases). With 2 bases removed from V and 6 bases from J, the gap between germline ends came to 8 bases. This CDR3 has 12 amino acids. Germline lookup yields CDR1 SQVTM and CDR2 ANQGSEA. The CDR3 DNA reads TGCAGCGTTGAATCAGGGGTCAATGAGCAGTTCTTC. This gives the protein CSVESGVNEQFF.

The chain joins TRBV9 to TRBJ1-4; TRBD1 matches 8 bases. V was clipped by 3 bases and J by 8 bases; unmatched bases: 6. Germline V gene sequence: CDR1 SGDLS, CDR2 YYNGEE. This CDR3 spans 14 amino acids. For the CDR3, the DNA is TGTGCCAGCAGCGGACAGGGGCTGGGAGAAAAACTGTTTTTT. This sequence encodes CASSGQGLGEKLFF.

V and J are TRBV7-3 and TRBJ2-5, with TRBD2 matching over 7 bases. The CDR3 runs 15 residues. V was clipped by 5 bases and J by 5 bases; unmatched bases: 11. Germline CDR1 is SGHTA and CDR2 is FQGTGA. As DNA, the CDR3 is TGTGCCAGCAGCCCAGGTGCGGGAGAAGGGGAGACCCAGTACTTC. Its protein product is CASSPGAGEGETQYF.

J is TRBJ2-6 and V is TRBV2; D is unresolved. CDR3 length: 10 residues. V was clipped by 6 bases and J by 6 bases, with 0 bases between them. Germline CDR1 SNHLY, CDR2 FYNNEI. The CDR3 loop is CASRANVLTF. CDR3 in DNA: TGTGCCAGCAGGGCCAACGTCCTGACTTTC.

CDR3 nucleotides: TGTGCCAGCTTCCGAGATTCTGGCACAGATACGCAGTATTTT. It specifies CASFRDSGTDTQYF. The chain carries TRBV6-5 and TRBJ2-3; unclear D gene. This CDR3 has 14 residues. V lost 8 bases and J lost 1, with 13 bases in between. Germline CDR1 is MNHEY and CDR2 is SVGAGI.

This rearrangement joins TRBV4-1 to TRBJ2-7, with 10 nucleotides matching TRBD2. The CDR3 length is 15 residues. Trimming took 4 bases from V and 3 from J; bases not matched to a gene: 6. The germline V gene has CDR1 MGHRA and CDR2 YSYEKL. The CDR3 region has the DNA TGCGCCAGCAGCCCCCTGGGACTAGCGAGCTACGAGCAGTACTTC. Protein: CASSPLGLASYEQYF.

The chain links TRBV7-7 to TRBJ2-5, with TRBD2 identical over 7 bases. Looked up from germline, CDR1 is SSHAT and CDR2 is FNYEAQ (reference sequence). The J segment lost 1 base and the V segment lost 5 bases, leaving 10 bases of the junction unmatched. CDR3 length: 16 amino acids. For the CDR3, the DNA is TGTGCCAGCAGCCCTTTTGGCGGGAGCATCCAAGAGACCCAGTACTTC. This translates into CASSPFGGSIQETQYF.

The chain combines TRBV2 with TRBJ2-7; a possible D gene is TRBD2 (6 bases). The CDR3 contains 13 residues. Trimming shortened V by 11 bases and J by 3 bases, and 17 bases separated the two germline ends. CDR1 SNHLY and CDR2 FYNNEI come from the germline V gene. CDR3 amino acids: CAGGTVASYEQYF. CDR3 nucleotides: TGTGCCGGAGGGACCGTGGCTAGCTACGAGCAGTACTTC.

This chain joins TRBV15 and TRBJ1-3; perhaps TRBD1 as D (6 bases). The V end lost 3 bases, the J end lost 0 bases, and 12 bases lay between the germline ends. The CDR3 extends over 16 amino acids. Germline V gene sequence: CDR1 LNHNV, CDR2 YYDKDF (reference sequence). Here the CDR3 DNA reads TGTGCCACCAGCAGGACACAGGGCCCCTCTGGAAACACCATATATTTT. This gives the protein CATSRTQGPSGNTIYF.

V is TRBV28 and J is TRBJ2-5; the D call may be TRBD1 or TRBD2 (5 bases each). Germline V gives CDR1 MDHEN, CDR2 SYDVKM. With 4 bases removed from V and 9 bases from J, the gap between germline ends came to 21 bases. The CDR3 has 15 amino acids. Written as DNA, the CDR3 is TGTGCCAGCAGTTCTCTCGGGGCCCGGGGCGCATCCCAGTACTTC. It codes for CASSSLGARGASQYF.

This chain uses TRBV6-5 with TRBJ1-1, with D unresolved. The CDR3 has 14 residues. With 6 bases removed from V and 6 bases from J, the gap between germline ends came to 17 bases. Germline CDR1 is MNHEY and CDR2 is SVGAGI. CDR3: CASRTKEVSPEAFF. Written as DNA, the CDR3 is TGTGCCAGCAGGACCAAGGAAGTTTCACCTGAAGCTTTCTTT.

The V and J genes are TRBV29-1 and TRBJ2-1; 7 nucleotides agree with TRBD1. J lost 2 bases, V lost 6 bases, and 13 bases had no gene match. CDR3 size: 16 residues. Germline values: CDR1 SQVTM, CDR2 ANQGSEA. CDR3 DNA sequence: TGCAGCGTGGACGCACCTAACAGGGGCCCCTACAATGAGCAGTTCTTC. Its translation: CSVDAPNRGPYNEQFF.

This chain's CDR3 is CASRATPGTSSYNEQFF. The CDR3 bases are TGCGCCAGCAGAGCGACCCCTGGCACCAGCTCCTACAATGAGCAGTTCTTC. The J gene is TRBJ2-1, the V gene TRBV10-2; D is undetermined. CDR3 length equals 17 residues. V was clipped by 6 bases and J by 0 bases, with 18 bases between them. Germline V gives CDR1 WSHSY, CDR2 SAAADI.

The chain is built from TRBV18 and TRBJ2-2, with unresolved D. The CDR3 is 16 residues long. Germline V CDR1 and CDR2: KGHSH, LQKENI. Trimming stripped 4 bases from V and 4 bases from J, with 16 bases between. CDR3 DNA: TGTGCCAGCTCACTTAGGAAAGACCCCAGCACCGGGGAGCTGTTTTTT. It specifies CASSLRKDPSTGELFF.

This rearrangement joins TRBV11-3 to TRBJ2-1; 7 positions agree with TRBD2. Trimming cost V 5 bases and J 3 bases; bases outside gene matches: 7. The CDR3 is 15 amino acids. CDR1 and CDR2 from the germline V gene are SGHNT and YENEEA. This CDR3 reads CASSPSGAFYNEQFF. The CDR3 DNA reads TGTGCCAGCAGCCCGAGCGGGGCTTTCTACAATGAGCAGTTCTTC. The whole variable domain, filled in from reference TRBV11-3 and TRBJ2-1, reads EAGVVQSPRYKIIEKKQPVAFWCNPISGHNTLYWYLQNLGQGPELLIRYENEEAVDDSQLPKDRFSAERLKGVDSTLKIQPAELGDSAVYLCASSPSGAFYNEQFFGPGTRLTVL.

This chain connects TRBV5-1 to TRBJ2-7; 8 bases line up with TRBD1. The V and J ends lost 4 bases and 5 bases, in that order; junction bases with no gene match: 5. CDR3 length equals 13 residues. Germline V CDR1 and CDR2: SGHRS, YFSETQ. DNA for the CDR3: TGCGCCAGCAGCCCGGAACAGGGGGACGAGCAGTACTTC. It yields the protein CASSPEQGDEQYF.

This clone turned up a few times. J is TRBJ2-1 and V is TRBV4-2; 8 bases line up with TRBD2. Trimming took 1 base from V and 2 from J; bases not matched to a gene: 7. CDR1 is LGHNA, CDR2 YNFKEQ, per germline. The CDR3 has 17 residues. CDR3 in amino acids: CASSQVSSGLAYNEQFF. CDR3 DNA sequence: TGTGCCAGCAGCCAAGTGTCTAGCGGGCTCGCCTACAATGAGCAGTTCTTC.

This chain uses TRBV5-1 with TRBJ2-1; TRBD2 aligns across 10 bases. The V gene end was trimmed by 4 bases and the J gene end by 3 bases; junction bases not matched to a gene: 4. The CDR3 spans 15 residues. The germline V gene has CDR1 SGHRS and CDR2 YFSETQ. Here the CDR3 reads CASSTTSGNYNEQFF. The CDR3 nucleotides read TGCGCCAGCAGCACTACTAGCGGGAACTACAATGAGCAGTTCTTC.

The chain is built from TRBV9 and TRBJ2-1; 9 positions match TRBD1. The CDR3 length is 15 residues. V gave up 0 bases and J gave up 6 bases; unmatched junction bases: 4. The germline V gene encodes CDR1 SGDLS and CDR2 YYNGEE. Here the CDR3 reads CASSVGGQGSNEQFF. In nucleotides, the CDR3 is TGTGCCAGCAGCGTAGGAGGACAGGGGAGCAATGAGCAGTTCTTC.

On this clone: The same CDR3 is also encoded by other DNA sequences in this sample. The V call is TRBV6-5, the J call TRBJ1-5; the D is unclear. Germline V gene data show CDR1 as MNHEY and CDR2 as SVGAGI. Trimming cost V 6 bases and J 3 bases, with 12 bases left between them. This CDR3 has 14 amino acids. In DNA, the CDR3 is TGTGCCAGCAGCTCCTCCGGGAACAATCAGCCCCAGCATTTT. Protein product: CASSSSGNNQPQHF.

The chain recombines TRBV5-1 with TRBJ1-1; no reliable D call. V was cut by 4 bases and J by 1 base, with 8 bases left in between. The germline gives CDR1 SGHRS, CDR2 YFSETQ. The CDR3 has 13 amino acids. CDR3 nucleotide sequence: TGCGCCAGCAGCAAAGAAAGGAACACTGAAGCTTTCTTT. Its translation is CASSKERNTEAFF.